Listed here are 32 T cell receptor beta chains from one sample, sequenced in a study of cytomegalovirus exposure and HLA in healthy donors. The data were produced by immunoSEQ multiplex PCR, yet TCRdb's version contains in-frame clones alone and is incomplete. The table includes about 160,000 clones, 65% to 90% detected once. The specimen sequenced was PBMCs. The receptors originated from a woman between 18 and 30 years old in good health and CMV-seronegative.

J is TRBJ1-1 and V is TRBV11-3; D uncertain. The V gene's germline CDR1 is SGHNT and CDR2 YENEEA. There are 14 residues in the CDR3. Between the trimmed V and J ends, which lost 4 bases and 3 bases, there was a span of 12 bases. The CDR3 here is CASSSAARDTEAFF. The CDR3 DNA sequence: TGTGCCAGCAGCTCGGCTGCACGGGACACTGAAGCTTTCTTT.

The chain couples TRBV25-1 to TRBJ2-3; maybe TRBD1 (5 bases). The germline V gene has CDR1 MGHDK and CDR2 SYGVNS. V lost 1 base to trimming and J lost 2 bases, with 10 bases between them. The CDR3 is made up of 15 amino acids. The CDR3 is CASSEFTGPTDTQYF. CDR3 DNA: TGTGCCAGCAGTGAATTTACAGGTCCCACAGATACGCAGTATTTT.

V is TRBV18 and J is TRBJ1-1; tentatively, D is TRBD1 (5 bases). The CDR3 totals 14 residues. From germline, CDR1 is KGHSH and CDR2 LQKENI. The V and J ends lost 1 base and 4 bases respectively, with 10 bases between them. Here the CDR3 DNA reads TGTGCCAGCTCACCACAGGGGTTGGGCACTGAAGCTTTCTTT. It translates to CASSPQGLGTEAFF.

The chain's CDR3 is CASSLLAVTNTGELFF. In nucleotides, the CDR3 is TGTGCCAGCAGCTTACTGGCAGTCACGAACACCGGGGAGCTGTTTTTT. The V and J genes are TRBV7-8 and TRBJ2-2, with D hard to call. Between the trimmed V and J ends, which lost 2 bases and 0 bases, there was a span of 10 bases. Germline V gene data show CDR1 as SGHVS and CDR2 as FQNEAQ. The CDR3 is made up of 16 amino acids.

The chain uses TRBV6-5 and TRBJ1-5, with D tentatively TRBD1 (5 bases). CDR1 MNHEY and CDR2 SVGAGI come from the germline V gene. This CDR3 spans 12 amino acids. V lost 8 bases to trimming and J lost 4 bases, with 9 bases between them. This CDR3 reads CASGADNQPQHF. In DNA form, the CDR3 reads TGTGCCAGCGGGGCGGATAATCAGCCCCAGCATTTT.

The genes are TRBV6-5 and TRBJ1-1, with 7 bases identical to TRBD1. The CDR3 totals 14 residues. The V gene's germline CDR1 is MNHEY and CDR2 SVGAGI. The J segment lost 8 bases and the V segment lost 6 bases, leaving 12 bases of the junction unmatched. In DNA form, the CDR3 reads TGTGCCAGCAGCTTCACCCCGGGACAGCAAGAAGCTTTCTTT. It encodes CASSFTPGQQEAFF.

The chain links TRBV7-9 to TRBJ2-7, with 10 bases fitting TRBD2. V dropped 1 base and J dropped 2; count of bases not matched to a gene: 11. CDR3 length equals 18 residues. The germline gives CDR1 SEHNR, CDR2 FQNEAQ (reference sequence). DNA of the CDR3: TGTGCCAGCAGCTTAGACAGGGGCTCGCTAGCGGGAGCCTACGAGCAGTACTTC. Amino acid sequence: CASSLDRGSLAGAYEQYF.

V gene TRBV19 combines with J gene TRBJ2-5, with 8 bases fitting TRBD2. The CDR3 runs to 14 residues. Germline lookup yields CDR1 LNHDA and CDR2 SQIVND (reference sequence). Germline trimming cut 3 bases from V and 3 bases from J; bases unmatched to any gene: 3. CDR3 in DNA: TGTGCCAGTAGTATGGGACTAGAGAAAGAGACCCAGTACTTC. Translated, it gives CASSMGLEKETQYF.

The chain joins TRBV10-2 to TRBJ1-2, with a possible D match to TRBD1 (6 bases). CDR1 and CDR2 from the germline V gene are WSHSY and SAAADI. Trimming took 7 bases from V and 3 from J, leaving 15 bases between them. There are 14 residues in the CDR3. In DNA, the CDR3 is TGCGCCAGCACCGCAGGACAGATTCACTATGGCTACACCTTC. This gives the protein CASTAGQIHYGYTF.

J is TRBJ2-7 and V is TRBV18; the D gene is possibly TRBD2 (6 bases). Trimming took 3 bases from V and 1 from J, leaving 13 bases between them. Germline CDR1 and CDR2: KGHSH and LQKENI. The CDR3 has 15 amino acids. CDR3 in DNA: TGTGCCAGCTCACCCGGAGGGATAGGTTCCTACGAGCAGTACTTC. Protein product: CASSPGGIGSYEQYF.

CDR3 protein: CASSLSGGLFTYEQYF. CDR3 sequence (DNA): TGTGCCAGCAGCTTATCGGGGGGGCTTTTTACCTACGAGCAGTACTTC. The chain employs TRBV7-8 and TRBJ2-7; TRBD2 matches at 8 bases. Germline CDR1 reads SGHVS; CDR2 reads FQNEAQ. V was clipped by 2 bases and J by 2 bases; unmatched bases: 8. This CDR3 comprises 16 residues.

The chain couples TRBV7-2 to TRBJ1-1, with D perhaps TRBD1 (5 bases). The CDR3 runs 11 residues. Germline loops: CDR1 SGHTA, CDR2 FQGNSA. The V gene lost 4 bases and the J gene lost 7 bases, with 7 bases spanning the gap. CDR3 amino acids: CASSWGIEAFF. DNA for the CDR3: TGTGCCAGCAGCTGGGGCATTGAAGCTTTCTTT.

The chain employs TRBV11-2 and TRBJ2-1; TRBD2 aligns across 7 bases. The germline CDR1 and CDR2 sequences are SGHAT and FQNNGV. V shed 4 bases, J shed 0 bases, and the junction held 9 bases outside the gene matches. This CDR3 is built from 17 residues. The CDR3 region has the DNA TGTGCCAGCAGCTCGCTAGCGGATCTTAGCTCCTACAATGAGCAGTTCTTC. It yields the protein CASSSLADLSSYNEQFF.

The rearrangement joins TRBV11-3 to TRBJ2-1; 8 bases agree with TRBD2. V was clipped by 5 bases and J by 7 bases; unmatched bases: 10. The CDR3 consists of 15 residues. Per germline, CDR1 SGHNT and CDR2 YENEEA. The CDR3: CASSPRGGAGNEQFF. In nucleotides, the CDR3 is TGTGCCAGCAGCCCACGGGGGGGCGCGGGGAATGAGCAGTTCTTC. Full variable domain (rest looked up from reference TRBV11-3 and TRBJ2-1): EAGVVQSPRYKIIEKKQPVAFWCNPISGHNTLYWYLQNLGQGPELLIRYENEEAVDDSQLPKDRFSAERLKGVDSTLKIQPAELGDSAVYLCASSPRGGAGNEQFFGPGTRLTVL.

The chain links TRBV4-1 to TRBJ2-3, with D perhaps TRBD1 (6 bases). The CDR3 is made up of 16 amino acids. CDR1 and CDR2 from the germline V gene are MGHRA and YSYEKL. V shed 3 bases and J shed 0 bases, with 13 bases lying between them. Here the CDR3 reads CASSHPLDRSTDTQYF. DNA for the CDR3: TGCGCCAGCAGCCACCCCCTTGACAGGAGCACAGATACGCAGTATTTT.

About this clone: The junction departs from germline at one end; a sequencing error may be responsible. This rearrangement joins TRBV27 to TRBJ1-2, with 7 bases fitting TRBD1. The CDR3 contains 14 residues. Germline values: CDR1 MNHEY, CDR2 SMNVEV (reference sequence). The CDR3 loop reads CASRPTGTPHGYTF. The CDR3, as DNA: TGTGCCAGCAGGCCGACAGGGACACCCCATGGGTACACCTTC.

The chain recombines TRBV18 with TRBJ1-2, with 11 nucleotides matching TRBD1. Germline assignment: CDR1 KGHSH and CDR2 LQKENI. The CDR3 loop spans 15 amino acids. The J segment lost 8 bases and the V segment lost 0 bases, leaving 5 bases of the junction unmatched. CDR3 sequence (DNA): TGTGCCAGCTCACCACCGTCCGGGACAGGGGGGGGCTACACCTTC. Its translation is CASSPPSGTGGGYTF.

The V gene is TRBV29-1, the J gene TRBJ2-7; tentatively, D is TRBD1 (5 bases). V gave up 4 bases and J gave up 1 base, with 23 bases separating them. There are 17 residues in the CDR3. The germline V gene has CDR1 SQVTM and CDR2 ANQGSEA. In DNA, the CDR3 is TGCAGCGTTGTAGGGTCAGGGAAGCGAACCCGGTCCTACGAGCAGTACTTC. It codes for CSVVGSGKRTRSYEQYF.

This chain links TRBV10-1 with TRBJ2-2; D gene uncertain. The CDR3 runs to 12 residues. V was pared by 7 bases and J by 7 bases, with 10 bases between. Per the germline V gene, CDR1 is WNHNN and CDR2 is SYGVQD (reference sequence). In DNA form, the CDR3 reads TGCGCCAGCAACTACCCCGGCGGGGAGCTGTTTTTT. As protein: CASNYPGGELFF.

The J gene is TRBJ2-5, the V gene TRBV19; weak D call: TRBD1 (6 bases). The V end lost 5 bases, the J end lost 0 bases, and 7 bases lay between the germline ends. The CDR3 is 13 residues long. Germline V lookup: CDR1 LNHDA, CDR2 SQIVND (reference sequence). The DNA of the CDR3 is TGTGCCAGTAGTGACAGGTACCAAGAGACCCAGTACTTC. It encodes CASSDRYQETQYF.

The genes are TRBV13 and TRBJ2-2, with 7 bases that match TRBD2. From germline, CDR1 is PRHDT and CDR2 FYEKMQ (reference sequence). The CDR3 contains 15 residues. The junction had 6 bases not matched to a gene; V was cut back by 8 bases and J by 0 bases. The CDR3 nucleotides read TGTGCCAGCGTCATTCTAGCGGCGAACACCGGGGAGCTGTTTTTT. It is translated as CASVILAANTGELFF.

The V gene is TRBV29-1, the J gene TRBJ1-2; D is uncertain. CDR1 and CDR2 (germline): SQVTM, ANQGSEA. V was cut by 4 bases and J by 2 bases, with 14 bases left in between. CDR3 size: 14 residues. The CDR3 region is CSVVAAHENYGYTF. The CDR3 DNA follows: TGCAGCGTTGTGGCGGCACATGAAAACTATGGCTACACCTTC.

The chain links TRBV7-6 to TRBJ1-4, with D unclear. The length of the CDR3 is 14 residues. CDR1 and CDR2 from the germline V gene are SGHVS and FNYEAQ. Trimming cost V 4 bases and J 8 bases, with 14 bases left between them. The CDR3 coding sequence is TGTGCCAGCAGCTCCTCAGGAGGTCTCGAAAAACTGTTTTTT. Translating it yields CASSSSGGLEKLFF.

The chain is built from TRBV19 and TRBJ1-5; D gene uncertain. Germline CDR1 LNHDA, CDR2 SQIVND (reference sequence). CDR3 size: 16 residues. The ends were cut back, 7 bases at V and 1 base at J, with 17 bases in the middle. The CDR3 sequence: CASTIQGGPSNQPQHF. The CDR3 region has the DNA TGTGCCAGTACCATCCAAGGAGGGCCGAGCAATCAGCCCCAGCATTTT.

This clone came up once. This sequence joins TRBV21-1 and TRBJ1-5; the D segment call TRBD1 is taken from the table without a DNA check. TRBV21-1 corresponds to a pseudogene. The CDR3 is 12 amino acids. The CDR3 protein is CATRDRGQPQHF. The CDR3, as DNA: TGTGCCACCCGGGACAGGGGACAGCCCCAGCATTTT.

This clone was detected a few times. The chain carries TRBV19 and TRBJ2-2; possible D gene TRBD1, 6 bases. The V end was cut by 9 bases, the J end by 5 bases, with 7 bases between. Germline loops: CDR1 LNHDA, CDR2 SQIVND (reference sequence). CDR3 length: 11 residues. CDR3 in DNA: TGTGCCAGCCAGGGGACCGGGGAGCTGTTTTTT. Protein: CASQGTGELFF. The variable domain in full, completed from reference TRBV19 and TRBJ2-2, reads DGGITQSPKYLFRKEGQNVTLSCEQNLNHDAMYWYRQDPGQGLRLIYYSQIVNDFQKGDIAEGYSVSREKKESFPLTVTSAQKNPTAFYLCASQGTGELFFGEGSRLTVL.

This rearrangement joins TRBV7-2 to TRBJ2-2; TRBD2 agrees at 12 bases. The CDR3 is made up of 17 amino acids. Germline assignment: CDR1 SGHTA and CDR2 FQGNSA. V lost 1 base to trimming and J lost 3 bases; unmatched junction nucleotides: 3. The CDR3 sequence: CASSLVGLAGHTGELFF. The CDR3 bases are TGTGCCAGCAGCTTAGTGGGACTAGCGGGTCACACCGGGGAGCTGTTTTTT.

The CDR3 region is CASSSRSGTGSEQYF. CDR3 sequence (DNA): TGTGCCAGCAGCTCGCGCTCCGGGACAGGATCCGAGCAGTACTTC. V usage is TRBV7-3 and J usage is TRBJ2-7; 8 bases are shared with TRBD1. Germline CDR1 reads SGHTA; CDR2 reads FQGTGA. The CDR3 totals 15 residues. V lost 4 bases to trimming and J lost 6 bases; unmatched junction nucleotides: 11.

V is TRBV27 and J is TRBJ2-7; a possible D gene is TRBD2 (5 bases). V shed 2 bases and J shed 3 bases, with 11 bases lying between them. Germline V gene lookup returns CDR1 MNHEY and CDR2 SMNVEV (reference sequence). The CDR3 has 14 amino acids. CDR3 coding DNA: TGTGCCAGCAGTTTAACCCGGGGAGTCTACGAGCAGTACTTC. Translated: CASSLTRGVYEQYF.

CDR3: CASSKFGTVRTEAFF. The CDR3 DNA reads as TGTGCCAGTAGTAAGTTCGGGACAGTGCGGACTGAAGCTTTCTTT. The J gene is TRBJ1-1, the V gene TRBV19, with 7 bases lining up with TRBD1. The CDR3 extends over 15 amino acids. Per the germline V gene, CDR1 is LNHDA and CDR2 is SQIVND (reference sequence). V lost 4 bases to trimming and J lost 5 bases; unmatched junction nucleotides: 10.

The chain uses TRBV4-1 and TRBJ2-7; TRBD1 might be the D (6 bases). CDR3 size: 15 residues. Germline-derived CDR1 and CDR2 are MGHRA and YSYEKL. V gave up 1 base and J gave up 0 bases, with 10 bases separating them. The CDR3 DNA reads TGCGCCAGCAGCCAAGTGCAGGGGAGCTCCTACGAGCAGTACTTC. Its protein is CASSQVQGSSYEQYF.

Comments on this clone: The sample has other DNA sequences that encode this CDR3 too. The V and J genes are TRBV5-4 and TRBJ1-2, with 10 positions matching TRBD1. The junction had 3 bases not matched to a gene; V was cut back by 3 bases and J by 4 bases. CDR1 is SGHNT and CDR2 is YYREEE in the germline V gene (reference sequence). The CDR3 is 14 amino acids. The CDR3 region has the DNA TGTGCCAGCAGCTCCGGACAGGGGGGCTATGGCTACACCTTC. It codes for CASSSGQGGYGYTF.